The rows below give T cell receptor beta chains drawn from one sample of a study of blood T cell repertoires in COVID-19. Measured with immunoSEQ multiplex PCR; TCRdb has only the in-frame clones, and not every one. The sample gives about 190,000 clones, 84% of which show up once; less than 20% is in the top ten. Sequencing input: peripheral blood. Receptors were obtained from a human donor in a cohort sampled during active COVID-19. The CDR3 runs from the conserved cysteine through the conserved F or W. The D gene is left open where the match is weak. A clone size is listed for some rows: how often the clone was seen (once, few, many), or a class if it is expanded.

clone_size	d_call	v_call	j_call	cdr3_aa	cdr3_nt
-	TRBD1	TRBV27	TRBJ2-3	CASSSSPGQGFDTDTQYF	TGTGCCAGCAGTAGCAGCCCGGGACAGGGATTTGACACAGATACGCAGTATTTT
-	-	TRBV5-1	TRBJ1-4	CASSLSQLNEKLFF	TGCGCCAGCAGCTTGTCACAGCTTAATGAAAAACTGTTTTTT
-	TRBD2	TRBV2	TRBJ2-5	CASSSLAGRETQYF	TGTGCCAGCAGTTCGCTAGCGGGGAGGGAGACCCAGTACTTC
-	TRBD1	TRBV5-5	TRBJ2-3	CASSWGTARGDTQYF	TGTGCCAGCAGCTGGGGGACAGCCCGGGGAGATACGCAGTATTTT
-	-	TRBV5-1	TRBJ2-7	CASSRAGYSYEQYF	TGCGCCAGCAGTAGAGCGGGTTACTCCTACGAGCAGTACTTC
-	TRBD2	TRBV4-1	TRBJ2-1	CASSQPAGVAGVAQFF	TGCGCCAGCAGCCAACCTGCTGGGGTCGCGGGAGTAGCGCAGTTCTTC
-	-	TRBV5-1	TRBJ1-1	CASRLDSMNTEAFF	TGCGCCAGCAGACTGGACAGCATGAACACTGAAGCTTTCTTT
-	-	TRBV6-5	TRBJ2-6	CASSYRSGANVLTF	TGTGCCAGCAGTTACCGCTCTGGGGCCAACGTCCTGACTTTC
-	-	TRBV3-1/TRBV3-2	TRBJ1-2	CASSQDSTGRGYTF	TGTGCCAGCAGCCAAGATTCGACAGGCCGTGGCTACACCTTC
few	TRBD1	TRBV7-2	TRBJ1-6	CASSFLGDRASSPLHF	TGTGCCAGCAGCTTTCTTGGGGACAGGGCGAGCAGTCCCCTCCACTTT
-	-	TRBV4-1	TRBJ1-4	CASSQPERSTNEKLFF	TGCGCCAGCAGCCAGCCCGAGAGGTCAACTAATGAAAAACTGTTTTTT
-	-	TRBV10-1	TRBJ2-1	CASSPGQNNEQFF	TGCGCCAGCAGTCCCGGACAGAACAATGAGCAGTTCTTC
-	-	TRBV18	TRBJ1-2	CASSRTAPTTGYTF	TGTGCCAGCTCACGGACAGCGCCCACGACTGGCTACACCTTC
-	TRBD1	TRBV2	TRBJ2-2	CASSPWTGKNTGELFF	TGTGCCAGCAGCCCCTGGACAGGGAAGAACACCGGGGAGCTGTTTTTT
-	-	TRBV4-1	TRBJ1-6	CASSQVQGFGVDF	TGCGCCAGCAGCCAAGTACAGGGTTTTGGTGTGGACTTT
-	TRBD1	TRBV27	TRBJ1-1	CASSAHRGRLTEAFF	TGTGCCAGCAGTGCGCACAGGGGGCGTTTGACTGAAGCTTTCTTT
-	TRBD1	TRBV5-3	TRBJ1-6	CARSLSGTGFFSPLHF	TGTGCCAGAAGCTTGTCAGGGACAGGGTTTTTTTCACCCCTCCACTTT
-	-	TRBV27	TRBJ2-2	CASSFTVGELFF	TGTGCCAGCAGTTTCACGGTCGGGGAGCTGTTTTTT
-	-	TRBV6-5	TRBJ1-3	CASSSPRRSGNTIYF	TGTGCCAGCAGTTCGCCGCGGAGGTCTGGAAACACCATATATTTT
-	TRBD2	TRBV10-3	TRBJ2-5	CAISRTSVETQYF	TGTGCCATCAGTAGGACTAGCGTAGAGACCCAGTACTTC
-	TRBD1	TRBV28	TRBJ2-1	CASSFSGTGHNEQFF	TGTGCCAGCAGTTTCTCCGGGACAGGGCACAATGAGCAGTTCTTC
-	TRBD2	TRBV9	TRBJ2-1	CASSATSGVYNEQFF	TGTGCCAGCAGCGCGACTAGCGGGGTTTACAATGAGCAGTTCTTC
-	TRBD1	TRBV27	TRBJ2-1	CASSRPGGTNEQFF	TGTGCCAGCAGTCGGCCAGGGGGCACGAATGAGCAGTTCTTC
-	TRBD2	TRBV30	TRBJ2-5	CAWSSGLAEETQYF	TGTGCCTGGTCTTCGGGACTAGCGGAAGAGACCCAGTACTTC
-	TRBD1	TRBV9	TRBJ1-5	CASSESTGANQPQHF	TGTGCCAGCAGCGAGTCGACAGGGGCCAATCAGCCCCAGCATTTT
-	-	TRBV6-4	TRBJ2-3	CASSEIGPGSTDTQYF	TGTGCCAGCAGTGAAATCGGGCCAGGGAGCACAGATACGCAGTATTTT
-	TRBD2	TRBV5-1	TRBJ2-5	CASSPGLAAQETQYF	TGCGCCAGCAGCCCCGGTCTAGCGGCTCAAGAGACCCAGTACTTC
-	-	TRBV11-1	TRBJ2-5	CASSPRAGRNQETQYF	TGTGCCAGCAGCCCCCGCGCGGGACGAAACCAAGAGACCCAGTACTTC
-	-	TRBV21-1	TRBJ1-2	CASSKGVRRDNYGYTF	TGTGCCAGCAGCAAAGGCGTCCGACGGGATAACTATGGCTACACCTTC
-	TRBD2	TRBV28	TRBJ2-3	CASSFLAGQSDTQYF	TGTGCCAGCAGTTTCCTAGCGGGACAATCAGATACGCAGTATTTT
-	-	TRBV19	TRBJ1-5	CASTSGLNQPQHF	TGTGCCAGTACCTCGGGGTTAAATCAGCCCCAGCATTTT
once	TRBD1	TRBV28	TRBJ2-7	CATETPTGGLYEQYF	TGTGCCACCGAGACTCCGACAGGGGGCCTCTACGAGCAGTACTTC
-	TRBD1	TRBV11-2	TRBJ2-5	CASNRGVGREETQYF	TGTGCCAGCAACAGGGGCGTGGGCAGAGAAGAGACCCAGTACTTC
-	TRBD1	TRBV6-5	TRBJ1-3	CASRATGHTIYF	TGTGCCAGCAGGGCGACAGGGCACACCATATATTTT
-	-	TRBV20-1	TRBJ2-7	CSASLTLTYEQYF	TGCAGTGCTAGTTTAACATTGACCTACGAGCAGTACTTC
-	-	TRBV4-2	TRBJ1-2	CASSQDLGEATYGYTF	TGTGCCAGCAGCCAAGATCTGGGGGAGGCCACCTATGGCTACACCTTC
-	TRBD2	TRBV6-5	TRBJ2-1	CASRPSGMNEQFF	TGTGCCAGCAGACCTAGCGGGATGAATGAGCAGTTCTTC
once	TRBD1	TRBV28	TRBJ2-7	CASNTGAILYEQYF	TGTGCCAGCAACACAGGGGCCATTCTTTACGAGCAGTACTTC
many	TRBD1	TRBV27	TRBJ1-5	CASSLSSGGDQPQHF	TGTGCCAGCAGTTTATCGTCAGGGGGCGATCAGCCCCAGCATTTT
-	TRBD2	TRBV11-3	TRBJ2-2	CASSFRSSGFAGELFF	TGTGCCAGCAGCTTTCGTAGTAGCGGGTTCGCCGGGGAGCTGTTTTTT
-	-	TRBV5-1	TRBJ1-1	CASSLTNTEAFF	TGCGCCAGCAGCTTGACAAACACTGAAGCTTTCTTT
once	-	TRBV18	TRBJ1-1	CASSRLRANTEAFF	TGTGCCAGCTCCCGCCTCAGGGCGAACACTGAAGCTTTCTTT
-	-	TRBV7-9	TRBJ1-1	CASTSKQVNTEAFF	TGTGCCAGCACTAGTAAACAGGTGAACACTGAAGCTTTCTTT
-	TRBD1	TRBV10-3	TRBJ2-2	CAISNMRGQGKAGELFF	TGTGCCATCAGCAATATGCGGGGACAGGGAAAGGCCGGGGAGCTGTTTTTT
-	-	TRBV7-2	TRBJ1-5	CASSAPDSPQHF	TGTGCCAGCAGCGCGCCAGACAGTCCCCAGCATTTT
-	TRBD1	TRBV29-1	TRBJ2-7	CSAAGGQASFEQYF	TGCAGCGCCGCAGGAGGACAGGCCTCGTTCGAGCAGTACTTC
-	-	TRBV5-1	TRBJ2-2	CASSKEQGFGGELFF	TGCGCCAGCAGCAAAGAACAGGGTTTCGGCGGGGAGCTGTTTTTT
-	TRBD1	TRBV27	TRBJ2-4	CASSPQTGGNIQYF	TGTGCCAGCAGTCCCCAGACAGGGGGGAACATTCAGTACTTC
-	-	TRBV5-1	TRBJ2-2	CASNSGDSGVGELFF	TGCGCCAGCAATTCGGGAGACAGTGGGGTCGGGGAGCTGTTTTTT
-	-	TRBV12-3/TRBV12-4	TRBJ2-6	CASGRPGANVLTF	TGTGCCAGCGGGCGCCCCGGGGCCAACGTCCTGACTTTC
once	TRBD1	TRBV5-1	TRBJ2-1	CASSRSGTGNEQFF	TGCGCCAGCAGCCGTTCCGGGACAGGCAATGAGCAGTTCTTC
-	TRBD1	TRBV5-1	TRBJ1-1	CASSSGQGTEAFF	TGCGCCAGCAGCTCAGGACAGGGCACTGAAGCTTTCTTT